This T cell receptor beta chain was retrieved from a study of long-term antiretroviral therapy in people with HIV. Findings and limits, study-wide: Control repertoires displayed wider CDR3 length ranges than the HIV repertoires.

Germline V gene data show CDR1 as MNHNS and CDR2 as SASEGT. Trimming removed 6 bases from V and 0 bases from J, with 8 bases in between. The CDR3 is made up of 13 amino acids. As for this clone: The antigen is undetermined.

Survey-level immunoSEQ v3.0 assays were run. Generated by immunoSEQ multiplex PCR, the TCRdb table keeps only in-frame clones and is missing some. The table has 35,000 or so clones, 70% to 90% seen once; the top ten hold about 4.8%. The receptor's source is a young woman with HIV. The sample was unsorted PBMCs, taken 2.8 years before starting antiretroviral therapy. The J gene is TRBJ1-2, the V gene TRBV6-1, with D unclear. The CDR3 DNA sequence: TGTGCCAGCAGCTCTGTATCTAACTATGGCTACACCTTC. It translates to CASSSVSNYGYTF.